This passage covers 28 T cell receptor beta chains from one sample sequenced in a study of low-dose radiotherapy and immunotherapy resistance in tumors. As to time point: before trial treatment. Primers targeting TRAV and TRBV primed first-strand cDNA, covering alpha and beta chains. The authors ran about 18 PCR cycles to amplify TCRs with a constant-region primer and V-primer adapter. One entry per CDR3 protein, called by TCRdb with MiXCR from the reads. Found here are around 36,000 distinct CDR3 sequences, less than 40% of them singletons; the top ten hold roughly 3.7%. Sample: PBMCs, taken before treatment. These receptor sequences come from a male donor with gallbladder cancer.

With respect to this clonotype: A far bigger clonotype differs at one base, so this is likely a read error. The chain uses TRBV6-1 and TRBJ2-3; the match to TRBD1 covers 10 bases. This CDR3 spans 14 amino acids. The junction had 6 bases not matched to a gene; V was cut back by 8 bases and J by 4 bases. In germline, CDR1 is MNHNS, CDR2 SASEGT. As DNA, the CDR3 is TGTGCCAGCTCTTCGGACAGGGGGGCAGATACGCAGTATTTT. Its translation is CASSSDRGADTQYF.

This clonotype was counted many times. The CDR3 coding sequence is TGTGCCAGCAGCCTGGGACAAAACAATGAGCAGTTCTTC. This codes for CASSLGQNNEQFF. The chain is built from TRBV7-9 and TRBJ2-1; TRBD1 is a possible D gene (6 bases). Germline assignment: CDR1 SEHNR and CDR2 FQNEAQ (reference sequence). The CDR3 has 13 amino acids. V lost 5 bases to trimming and J lost 5 bases, with 10 bases between them.

CDR3 amino acids: CASSQDAVTSGGNEQFF. DNA of the CDR3: TGTGCCAGCAGCCAAGATGCTGTGACTAGCGGGGGCAATGAGCAGTTCTTC. The gene calls are TRBV4-2 and TRBJ2-1; 12 bases align to TRBD2. Trimming at V came to 0 bases and at J to 6 bases, leaving 6 bases not matched to a gene. This CDR3 is built from 17 residues. The germline V gene has CDR1 LGHNA and CDR2 YNFKEQ.

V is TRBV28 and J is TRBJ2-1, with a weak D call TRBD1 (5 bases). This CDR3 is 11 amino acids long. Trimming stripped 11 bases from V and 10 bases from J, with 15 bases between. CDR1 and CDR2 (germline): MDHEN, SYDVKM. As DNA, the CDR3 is TGTGCCTCAGGTCAGGGTTGGGAGCAGTTCTTC. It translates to CASGQGWEQFF.

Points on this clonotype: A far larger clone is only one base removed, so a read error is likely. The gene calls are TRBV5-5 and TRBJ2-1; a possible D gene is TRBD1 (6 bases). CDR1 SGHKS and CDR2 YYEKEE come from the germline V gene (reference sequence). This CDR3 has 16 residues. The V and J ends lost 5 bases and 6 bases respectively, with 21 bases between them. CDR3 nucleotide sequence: TGTGCCAGCAGTTCCCTCAGGAACAGGGTGTCCAATGAGCAGTTCTTC. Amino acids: CASSSLRNRVSNEQFF. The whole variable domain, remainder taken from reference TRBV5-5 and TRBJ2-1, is DAGVTQSPTHLIKTRGQQVTLRCSPISGHKSVSWYQQVLGQGPQFIFQYYEKEERGRGNFPDRFSARQFPNYSSELNVNALLLGDSALYLCASSSLRNRVSNEQFFGPGTRLTVL.

CDR3 in amino acids: CASSPERGGDSGELFF. CDR3 in DNA: TGTGCCAGCAGCCCCGAGCGGGGGGGCGATTCCGGGGAGCTGTTTTTT. The chain couples TRBV5-8 to TRBJ2-2, with 10 bases identical to TRBD2. The V gene end was trimmed by 4 bases and the J gene end by 6 bases; junction bases not matched to a gene: 9. The CDR3 consists of 16 residues. Germline loops: CDR1 SGHTS, CDR2 YDEGEE.

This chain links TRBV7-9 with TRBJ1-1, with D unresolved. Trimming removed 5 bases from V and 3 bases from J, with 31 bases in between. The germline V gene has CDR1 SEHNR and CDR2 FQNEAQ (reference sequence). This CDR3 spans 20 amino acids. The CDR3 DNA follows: TGTGCCAGCAGCCCTCTGGACCGAGAGTACGACAAAATCATTCACACTGAAGCTTTCTTT. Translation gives CASSPLDREYDKIIHTEAFF.

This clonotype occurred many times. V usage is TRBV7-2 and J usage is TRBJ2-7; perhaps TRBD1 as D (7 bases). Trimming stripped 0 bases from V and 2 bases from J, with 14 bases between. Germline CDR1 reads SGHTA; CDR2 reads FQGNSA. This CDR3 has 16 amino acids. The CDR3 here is CASSLAGGRGPYEQYF. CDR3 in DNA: TGTGCCAGCAGCTTAGCGGGGGGAAGGGGGCCCTACGAGCAGTACTTC.

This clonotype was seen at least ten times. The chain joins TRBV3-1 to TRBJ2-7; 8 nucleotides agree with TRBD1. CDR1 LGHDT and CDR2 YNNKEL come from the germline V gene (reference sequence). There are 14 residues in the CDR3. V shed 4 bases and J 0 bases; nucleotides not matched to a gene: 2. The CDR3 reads CASSRGTGSYEQYF. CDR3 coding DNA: TGTGCCAGCAGCCGCGGGACAGGCTCCTACGAGCAGTACTTC.

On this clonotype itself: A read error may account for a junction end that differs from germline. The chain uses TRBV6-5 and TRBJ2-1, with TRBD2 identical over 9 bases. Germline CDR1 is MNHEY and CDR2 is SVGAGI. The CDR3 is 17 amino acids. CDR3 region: CASSSQLAGGLYNEQCF. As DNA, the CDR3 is TGTGCCAGCAGTTCCCAGCTGGCGGGGGGGCTTTACAATGAGCAGTGCTTC.

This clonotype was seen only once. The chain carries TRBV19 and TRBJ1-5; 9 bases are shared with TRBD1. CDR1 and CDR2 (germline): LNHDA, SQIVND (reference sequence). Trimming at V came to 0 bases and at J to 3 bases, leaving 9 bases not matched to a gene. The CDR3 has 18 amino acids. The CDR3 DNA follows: TGTGCCAGTAGTATAGATTCTGGGACAGGGAGTCCCAATCAGCCCCAGCATTTT. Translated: CASSIDSGTGSPNQPQHF.

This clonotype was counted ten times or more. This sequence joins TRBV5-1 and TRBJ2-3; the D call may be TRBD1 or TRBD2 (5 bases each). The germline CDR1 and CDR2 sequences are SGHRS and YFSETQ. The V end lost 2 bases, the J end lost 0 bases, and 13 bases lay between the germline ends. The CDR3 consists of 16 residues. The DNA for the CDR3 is TGCGCCAGCAGCTTTAAGGGGACCCAGAGCACAGATACGCAGTATTTT. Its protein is CASSFKGTQSTDTQYF. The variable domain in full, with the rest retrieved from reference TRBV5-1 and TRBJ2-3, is KAGVTQTPRYLIKTRGQQVTLSCSPISGHRSVSWYQQTPGQGLQFLFEYFSETQRNKGNFPGRFSGRQFSNSRSEMNVSTLELGDSALYLCASSFKGTQSTDTQYFGPGTRLTVL.

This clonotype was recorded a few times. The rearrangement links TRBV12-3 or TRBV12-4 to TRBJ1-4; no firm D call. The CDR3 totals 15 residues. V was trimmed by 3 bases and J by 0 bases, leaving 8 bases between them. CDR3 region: CASSLLVPTNEKLFF. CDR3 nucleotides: TGTGCCAGCAGTTTGTTAGTACCAACTAATGAAAAACTGTTTTTT.

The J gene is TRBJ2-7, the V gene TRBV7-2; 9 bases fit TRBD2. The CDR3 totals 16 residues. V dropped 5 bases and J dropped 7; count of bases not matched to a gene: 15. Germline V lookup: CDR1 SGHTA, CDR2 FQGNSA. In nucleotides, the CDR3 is TGTGCCAGCAGCCAGCGGGCTAGCGGGGCCCGGGGAGAGCAGTACTTC. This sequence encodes CASSQRASGARGEQYF.

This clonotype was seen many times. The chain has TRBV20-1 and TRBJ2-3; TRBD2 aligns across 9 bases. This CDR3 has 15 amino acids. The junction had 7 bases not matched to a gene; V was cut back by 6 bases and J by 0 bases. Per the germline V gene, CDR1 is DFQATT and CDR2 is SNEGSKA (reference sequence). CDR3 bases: TGCAGTGCCTTGACTAGCGGAGGCAGCACAGATACGCAGTATTTT. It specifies CSALTSGGSTDTQYF.

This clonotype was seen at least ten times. CDR3 in DNA: TGTGCCAGCAGTATCCGGGGGGACGAGCAGTACTTC. Protein sequence: CASSIRGDEQYF. The chain links TRBV2 to TRBJ2-7; 7 positions agree with TRBD2. CDR1 and CDR2 (germline): SNHLY, FYNNEI. The CDR3 length is 12 residues. V lost 5 bases to trimming and J lost 5 bases; unmatched junction nucleotides: 3.

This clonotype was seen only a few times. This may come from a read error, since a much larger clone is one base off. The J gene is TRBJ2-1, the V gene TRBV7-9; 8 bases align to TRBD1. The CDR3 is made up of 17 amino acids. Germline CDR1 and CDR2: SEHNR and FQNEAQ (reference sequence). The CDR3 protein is CASSLGLRGTGDNGQFF. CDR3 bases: TGTGCCAGCAGCTTAGGGTTGAGGGGGACAGGAGACAATGGGCAGTTCTTC.

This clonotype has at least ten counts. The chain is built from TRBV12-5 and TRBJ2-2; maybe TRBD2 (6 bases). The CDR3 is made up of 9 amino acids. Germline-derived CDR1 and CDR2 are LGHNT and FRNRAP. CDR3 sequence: CPRGGELFF. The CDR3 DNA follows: TGTCCGCGGGGCGGGGAGCTGTTTTTT.

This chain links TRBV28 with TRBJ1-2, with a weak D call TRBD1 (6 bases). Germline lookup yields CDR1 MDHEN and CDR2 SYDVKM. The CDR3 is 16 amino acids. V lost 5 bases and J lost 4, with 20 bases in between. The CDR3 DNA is TGTGCCAGCAGTGATGCTGGGGGCGTCACAGTCTATGGCTACACCTTC. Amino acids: CASSDAGGVTVYGYTF.

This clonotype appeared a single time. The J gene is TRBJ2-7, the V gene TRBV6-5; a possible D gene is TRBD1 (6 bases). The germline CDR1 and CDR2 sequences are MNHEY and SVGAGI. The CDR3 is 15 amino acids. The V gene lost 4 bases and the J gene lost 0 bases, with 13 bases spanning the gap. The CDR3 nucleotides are TGTGCCAGCAGTTTCCAGCAGACAGGCTCCTACGAGCAGTACTTC. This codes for CASSFQQTGSYEQYF.

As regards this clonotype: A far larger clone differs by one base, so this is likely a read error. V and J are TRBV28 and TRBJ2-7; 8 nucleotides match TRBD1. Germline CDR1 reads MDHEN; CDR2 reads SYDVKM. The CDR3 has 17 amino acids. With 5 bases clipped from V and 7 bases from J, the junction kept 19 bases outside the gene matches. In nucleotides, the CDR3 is TGTGCCAGCAGTCCCTTTGGGGCTCGACAGGGGTCCAATGAGCAGTACTTC. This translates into CASSPFGARQGSNEQYF.

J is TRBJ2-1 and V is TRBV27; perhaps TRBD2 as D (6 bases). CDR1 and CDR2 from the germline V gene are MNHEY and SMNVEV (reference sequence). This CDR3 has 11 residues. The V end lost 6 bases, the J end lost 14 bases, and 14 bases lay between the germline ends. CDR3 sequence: CASSGGPRKFF. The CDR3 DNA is TGTGCCAGCAGCGGGGGACCGAGGAAGTTCTTC.

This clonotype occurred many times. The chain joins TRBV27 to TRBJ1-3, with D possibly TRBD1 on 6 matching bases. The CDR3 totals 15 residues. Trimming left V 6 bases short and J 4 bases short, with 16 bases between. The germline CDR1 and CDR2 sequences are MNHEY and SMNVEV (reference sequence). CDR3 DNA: TGTGCCAGCAGGACTCTAGCAGGGGCCGGAAACACCATATATTTT. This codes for CASRTLAGAGNTIYF.

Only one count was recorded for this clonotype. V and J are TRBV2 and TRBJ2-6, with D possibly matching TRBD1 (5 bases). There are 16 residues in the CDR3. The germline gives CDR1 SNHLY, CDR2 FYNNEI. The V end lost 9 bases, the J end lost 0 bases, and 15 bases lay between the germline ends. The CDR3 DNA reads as TGTGCCAGTTCACAGGATAGCCACTCTGGGGCCAACGTCCTGACTTTC. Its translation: CASSQDSHSGANVLTF.

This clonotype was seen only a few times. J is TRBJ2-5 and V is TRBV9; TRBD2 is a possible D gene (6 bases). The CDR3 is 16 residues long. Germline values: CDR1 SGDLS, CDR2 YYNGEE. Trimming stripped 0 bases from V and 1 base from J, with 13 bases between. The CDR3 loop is CASSVGGVGGQETQYF. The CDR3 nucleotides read TGTGCCAGCAGCGTAGGCGGGGTGGGGGGCCAAGAGACCCAGTACTTC.

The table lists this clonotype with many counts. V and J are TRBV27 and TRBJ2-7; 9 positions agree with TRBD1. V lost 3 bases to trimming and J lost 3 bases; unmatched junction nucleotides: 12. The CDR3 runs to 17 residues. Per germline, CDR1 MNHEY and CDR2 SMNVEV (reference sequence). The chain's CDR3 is CASSFLPPGTGSYEQYF. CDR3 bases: TGTGCCAGCAGTTTTCTTCCCCCCGGGACAGGGAGCTACGAGCAGTACTTC.

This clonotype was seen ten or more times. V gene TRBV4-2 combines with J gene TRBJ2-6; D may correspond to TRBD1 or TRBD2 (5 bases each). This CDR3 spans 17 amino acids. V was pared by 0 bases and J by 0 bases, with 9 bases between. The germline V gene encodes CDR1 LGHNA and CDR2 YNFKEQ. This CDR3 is CASSQDLGDSGANVLTF. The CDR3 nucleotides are TGTGCCAGCAGCCAAGATCTGGGGGACTCTGGGGCCAACGTCCTGACTTTC.

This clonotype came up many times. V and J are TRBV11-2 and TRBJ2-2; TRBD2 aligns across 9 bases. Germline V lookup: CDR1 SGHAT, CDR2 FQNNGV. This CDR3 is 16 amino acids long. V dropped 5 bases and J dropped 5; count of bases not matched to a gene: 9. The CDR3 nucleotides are TGTGCCAGCAGCCCAGGGTGGCGGGGGGGAACCGGGGAGCTGTTTTTT. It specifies CASSPGWRGGTGELFF.